This T cell receptor beta chain was sequenced for a study of blood T cell repertoires in COVID-19. Study overall: Spain, Italy and the United States supplied samples that represented acute and convalescent COVID-19. T cells, B-cell-depleted T cells, or PBMCs supplied cDNA or gDNA.

Libraries were prepared by immunoSEQ multiplex PCR; TCRdb keeps only in-frame clonotypes and omits some of them. The sample shows about 250,000 clones, about four fifths of them seen only once. The CDR3 has 15 amino acids. Germline V lookup: CDR1 MNHEY, CDR2 SMNVEV (reference sequence). V was pared by 4 bases and J by 9 bases, with 5 bases of the junction left unmatched. This chain joins TRBV27 and TRBJ2-1; TRBD2 agrees at 14 bases. This receptor was taken from a man over 45 with acute or convalescent COVID-19. Sequencing was carried out using peripheral blood. The CDR3 nucleotides are TGTGCCAGCAGTTGGGGACTAGCGGGAGCTGGTGAGCAGTTCTTC. It codes for CASSWGLAGAGEQFF.